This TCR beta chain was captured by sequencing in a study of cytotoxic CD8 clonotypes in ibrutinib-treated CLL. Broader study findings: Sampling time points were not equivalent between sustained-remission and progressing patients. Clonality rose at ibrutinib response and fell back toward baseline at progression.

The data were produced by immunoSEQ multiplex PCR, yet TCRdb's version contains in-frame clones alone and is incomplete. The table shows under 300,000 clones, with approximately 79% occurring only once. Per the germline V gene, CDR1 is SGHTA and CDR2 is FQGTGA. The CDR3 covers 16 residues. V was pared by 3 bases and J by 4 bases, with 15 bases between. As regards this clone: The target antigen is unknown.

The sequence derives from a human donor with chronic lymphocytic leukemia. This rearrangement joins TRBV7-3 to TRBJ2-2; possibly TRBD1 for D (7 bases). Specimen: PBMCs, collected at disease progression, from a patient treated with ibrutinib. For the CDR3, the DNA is TGTGCCAGCAGCTTGCGGGACAGCAGAGCCACCGGGGAGCTGTTTTTT. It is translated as CASSLRDSRATGELFF.